Listed below are T cell receptor beta chains from one sample, sequenced in a study of blood T cell dynamics during melanoma immunotherapy. Sequenced by immunoSEQ multiplex PCR; TCRdb stores in-frame clones only, minus some. This table holds about 8,600 clones, roughly nine tenths found once. Source: blood, taken from a patient treated with checkpoint blockade. These receptors all stem from a human donor with melanoma. The CDR3 runs from the conserved cysteine through the conserved F or W. D genes are given only for firm matches. Expanded clones get a size class; other rows say once, few or many, or leave the size out.

V gene	clone size	J gene	D gene	CDR3 DNA	CDR3 protein
TRBV4-1	medium-sized	TRBJ2-2	NA	TGCGCCAGCAGCCAAGACAGCAGGGGTCCCGGGGAGCTGTTTTTT	CASSQDSRGPGELFF
TRBV25-1	NA	TRBJ1-6	NA	TGTGCCAGCAGTGAACAACAATCCCCCCGAGCCTCACCCCTCCACTTT	CASSEQQSPRASPLHF
TRBV4-3	NA	TRBJ2-7	NA	TGCGCCAGCTCCTTAGCTCGGGGATCCTACGAGCAGTACTTC	CASSLARGSYEQYF
TRBV11-3	NA	TRBJ2-5	NA	TGTGCCAGCAGCTTAGACAGGGCGGGCCAAGAGACCCAGTACTTC	CASSLDRAGQETQYF
TRBV28	NA	TRBJ2-5	NA	TGTGCCAGCACAGGGCCCCTAGAGGAGACCCAGTACTTC	CASTGPLEETQYF
TRBV10-2	NA	TRBJ2-2	NA	TGCGCCAGCGCCTTTGACCTTCCCACCGGGGAGCTGTTTTTT	CASAFDLPTGELFF
TRBV6-1	few	TRBJ1-2	TRBD1	TGTGCCAGCAGTGCCGGGACAGGGGGACATGGCTACACCTTC	CASSAGTGGHGYTF
TRBV7-9	NA	TRBJ2-1	NA	TGTGCCAGCAGCTTAGGTAACGGTGAGCAGTTCTTC	CASSLGNGEQFF
TRBV10-3	NA	TRBJ2-2	NA	TGTGCCATCAGGCAGCAGGACAACACCGGGGAGCTGTTTTTT	CAIRQQDNTGELFF
TRBV28	NA	TRBJ2-3	NA	TGTGCCAGCAGTTTCCCCCGGCCCGGCACAGATACGCAGTATTTT	CASSFPRPGTDTQYF
TRBV5-1	NA	TRBJ2-5	NA	TGCGCCAGCAGCCAACGGACAGCGGCGGGTGAGACCCAGTACTTC	CASSQRTAAGETQYF
TRBV18	NA	TRBJ1-2	NA	TGTGCCAGCTCACCACCGGTTGGAACAGGCCCGATTGTTGGCTACACCTTC	CASSPPVGTGPIVGYTF
TRBV6-1	once	TRBJ2-2	NA	TGTGCCAGCATTAGGGCGGGCAAGAACACCGGGGAGCTGTTTTTT	CASIRAGKNTGELFF
TRBV28	NA	TRBJ2-2	NA	TGTGCCAGCAGTTTGACTGATCTTAACACCGGGGAGCTGTTTTTT	CASSLTDLNTGELFF
TRBV2	NA	TRBJ2-2	NA	TGTGCCAGCAGGTGGGGGGTACCCGGGGAGCTGTTTTTT	CASRWGVPGELFF
TRBV11-2	NA	TRBJ2-5	TRBD1	TGTGCCAGCAGCACGGGACAGGGGGCTTTGGAGACCCAGTACTTC	CASSTGQGALETQYF
TRBV5-1	NA	TRBJ2-1	NA	TGCGCCAGCAGCTTGGATGCTCGAAACAATGAGCAGTTCTTC	CASSLDARNNEQFF
TRBV6-5	NA	TRBJ2-2	NA	TGTGCCAGCAGTCCCCCGGGGGCCGGGGAGCTGTTTTTT	CASSPPGAGELFF
TRBV4-2	NA	TRBJ2-7	TRBD1	TGTGCCAGCAGCCAACCCTGGACAGGGGATTCCTACGAGCAGTACTTC	CASSQPWTGDSYEQYF
TRBV25-1	NA	TRBJ2-7	TRBD2	TGTGCCAGCAGTGAATATATGTCTAGCGGGAGGGCCTACGAGCAGTACTTC	CASSEYMSSGRAYEQYF
TRBV15	once	TRBJ2-3	TRBD2	TGTGCCACCAGCAGAGTAAGCGGGAGGCCTGTAAATACGCAGTATTTT	CATSRVSGRPVNTQYF
TRBV2	NA	TRBJ2-1	TRBD1	TGTGCCAGCAGTGGGACAGGGGGTAAGGATGAGCAGTTCTTC	CASSGTGGKDEQFF
TRBV5-1	NA	TRBJ2-1	NA	TGCGCCAGCAGCTTGGATGACGGGGGCCCGTACAATGAGCAGTTCTTC	CASSLDDGGPYNEQFF
TRBV27	NA	TRBJ2-3	NA	TGTGCCAGCAGTTCGAATTCCTACCGGGTCCATACGCAGTATTTT	CASSSNSYRVHTQYF
TRBV6-1	NA	TRBJ2-4	TRBD2	TGTGCCAGCAGTGAAGTCCGGCGGGGGGGGCAAAGGATTCAGTACTTC	CASSEVRRGGQRIQYF
TRBV5-8	NA	TRBJ1-4	TRBD1	TGTGCCAGCAGCTATGGGACAGGACCCGCAACTAATGAAAAACTGTTTTTT	CASSYGTGPATNEKLFF
TRBV11-2	NA	TRBJ2-7	NA	TGTGCCAGCAGCCGCGGCGCGGGGTATTATCGCCACGAGCAGTACTTC	CASSRGAGYYRHEQYF
TRBV10-3	NA	TRBJ1-5	NA	TGTGCCATCAGTGAGTCGGCCGGGCAGCCCCAGCATTTT	CAISESAGQPQHF
TRBV30	NA	TRBJ1-5	NA	TGTGCCTGGAGCGCTAAGGGGAGAGATCAGCCCCAGCATTTT	CAWSAKGRDQPQHF
TRBV7-9	NA	TRBJ1-3	NA	TGTGCCAGCAGCGCCTCCGGGACAATCTCTGGAAACACCATATATTTT	CASSASGTISGNTIYF
TRBV2	NA	TRBJ2-7	NA	TGTGCCAGCAGTGAACTCAGCAACAAAGCCGAGCAGTACTTC	CASSELSNKAEQYF
TRBV5-4	NA	TRBJ2-7	TRBD2	TGTGCCAGCAGCTCCGGGACTAGCGGGAGGTCCTACGAGCAGTACTTC	CASSSGTSGRSYEQYF
TRBV7-8	NA	TRBJ1-2	NA	TGTGCCAGCAGCCCTCGAGAGGGGAACTATGGCTACACCTTC	CASSPREGNYGYTF
TRBV23-1	NA	TRBJ2-2	NA	TGCGCCAGCAGTCAATCCGAGGAACCCGGGGAGCTGTTTTTT	CASSQSEEPGELFF
TRBV2	NA	TRBJ2-2	TRBD2	TGTGCCAGCAGCAGGACTAGCGGGAGATCAGGGAACACCGGGGAGCTGTTTTTT	CASSRTSGRSGNTGELFF
TRBV18	NA	TRBJ2-7	TRBD1	TGTGCCAGCTCACCGGCAGACAGGGCTACCTACGAGCAGTACTTC	CASSPADRATYEQYF
TRBV19	NA	TRBJ2-7	TRBD1	TGTGCCAGTAGTATCGGCTTCGGGACAGGGCGCCACGAGCAGTACTTC	CASSIGFGTGRHEQYF
TRBV19	NA	TRBJ2-2	NA	TGTGCCAGTAGTAACCTCGGGACGAACACCGGGGAGCTGTTTTTT	CASSNLGTNTGELFF
TRBV11-2	once	TRBJ1-3	NA	TGTGCCAGCAGCTTAGGAAGCTCTGGAAACACCATATATTTT	CASSLGSSGNTIYF
TRBV21-1	NA	TRBJ2-7	NA	TGTGCCAGCAGCAAACTCCCTAAACCCCGCTACGAGCAGTACTTC	CASSKLPKPRYEQYF
TRBV9	NA	TRBJ2-5	NA	TGTGCCAGCAGCGTAGATGAGACTGCTCAAGAGACCCAGTACTTC	CASSVDETAQETQYF
TRBV30	NA	TRBJ1-2	NA	TGTGCCTGGAGACAGAGGGTCTCACTCATGGCTAACTATGGCTACACCTTC	CAWRQRVSLMANYGYTF
TRBV29-1	NA	TRBJ2-7	NA	TGCAGCGTGGGGGGGGGCGAGAGCTCCTACGAGCAGTACTTC	CSVGGGESSYEQYF